A selection of T cell receptor beta chains follows, all from one sample in a study of CD8 T cells in Susac syndrome. TCRdb redid the calling of the immunoSEQ multiplex PCR reads with MiXCR, one entry per CDR3 protein. The sample carries 120,000 or so distinct CDR3 sequences, around 94% recorded once. Input material: CD8+ T cells from PBMCs. These receptors were obtained from a human donor with Susac syndrome. Each CDR3 is given with its conserved first and last residue. A D gene is named only where the DNA matches it firmly.

d_gene,v_gene,j_gene,CDR3nt,CDR3aa
-,TRBV6-5,TRBJ2-5,TGTGCCAGCAGTCCAGCTGCTGGGACCCAGTACTTC,CASSPAAGTQYF
TRBD2,TRBV7-9,TRBJ2-5,TGTGCCAGCGTGGGACCGGGGGGGACCCAGTACTTC,CASVGPGGTQYF
-,TRBV28,TRBJ1-6,TGTGCCAGCACCTCTGAACCGGGGCGCCCTATAAGCTACCATTCACCCCTCCACTTT,CASTSEPGRPISYHSPLHF
-,TRBV27,TRBJ1-1,TGTGCCAGCAGTTTCAGTCCCCCGGGCACTGAAGCTTTCTTT,CASSFSPPGTEAFF
-,TRBV7-9,TRBJ2-1,TGTGCCAGCAGCCAGGGTCAACCATTGATAAATGAGCAGTTCTTC,CASSQGQPLINEQFF
-,TRBV2,TRBJ2-3,TGTGCCAGCAGTGATTCGGAGGGGCTAAGCACAGATACGCAGTATTTT,CASSDSEGLSTDTQYF
-,TRBV20-1,TRBJ2-5,TGCAGTACTAGAGACGGTCCGGGGGAGACCCAGTACTTC,CSTRDGPGETQYF
-,TRBV12-3/TRBV12-4,TRBJ1-1,TGTGCCAGCAGCCCGGAGGCGGCGACTGAAGCTTTCTTT,CASSPEAATEAFF
-,TRBV19,TRBJ1-2,TGTGCCAGTAGTGAGGGGTATGGCTACACCTTC,CASSEGYGYTF
-,TRBV20-1,TRBJ2-5,TGCAGTGCTCGCGTGGGGGTCCCAGAAGAGACCCAGTACTTC,CSARVGVPEETQYF
-,TRBV6-2/TRBV6-3,TRBJ1-1,TGTGCCAGCAGTTACTCCTGGCGGTCCCCAGACACTGAAGCTTTCTTT,CASSYSWRSPDTEAFF